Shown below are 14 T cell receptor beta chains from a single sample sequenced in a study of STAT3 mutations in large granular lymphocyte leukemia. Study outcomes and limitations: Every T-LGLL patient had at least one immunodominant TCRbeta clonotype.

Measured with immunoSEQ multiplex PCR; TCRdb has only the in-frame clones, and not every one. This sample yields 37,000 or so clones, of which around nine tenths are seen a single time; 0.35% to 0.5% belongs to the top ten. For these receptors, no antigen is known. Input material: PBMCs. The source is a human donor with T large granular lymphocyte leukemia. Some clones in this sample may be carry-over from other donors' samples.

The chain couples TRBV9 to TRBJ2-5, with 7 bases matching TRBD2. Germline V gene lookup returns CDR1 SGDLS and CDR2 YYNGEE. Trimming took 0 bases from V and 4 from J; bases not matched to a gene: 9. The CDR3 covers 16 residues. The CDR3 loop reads CASSVGNVGEGETQYF. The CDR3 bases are TGTGCCAGCAGCGTAGGCAATGTGGGGGAGGGAGAGACCCAGTACTTC.

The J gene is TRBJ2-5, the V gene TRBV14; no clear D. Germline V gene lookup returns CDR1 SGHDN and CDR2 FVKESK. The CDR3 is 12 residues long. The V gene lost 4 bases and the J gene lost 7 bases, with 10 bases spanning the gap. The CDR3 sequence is CASSLPTTTQYF. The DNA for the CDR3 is TGTGCCAGCAGCCTACCTACTACGACCCAGTACTTC. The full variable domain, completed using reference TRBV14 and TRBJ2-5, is EAGVTQFPSHSVIEKGQTVTLRCDPISGHDNLYWYRRVMGKEIKFLLHFVKESKQDESGMPNNRFLAERTGGTYSTLKVQPAELEDSGVYFCASSLPTTTQYFGPGTRLLVL.

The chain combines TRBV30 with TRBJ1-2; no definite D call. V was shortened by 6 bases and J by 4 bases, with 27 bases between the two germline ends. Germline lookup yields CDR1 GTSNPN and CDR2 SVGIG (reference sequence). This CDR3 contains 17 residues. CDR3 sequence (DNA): TGTGCCTGCCTTGAAGAAACAGTCCCCGGGGTGCCCTATGGCTACACCTTC. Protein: CACLEETVPGVPYGYTF.

CDR3 residues: CASSSQRTGDYGYTF. The CDR3 DNA follows: TGTGCCAGCAGCTCCCAGCGGACAGGGGACTATGGCTACACCTTC. This chain joins TRBV6-5 and TRBJ1-2; 9 bases line up with TRBD1. J gave up 3 bases and V 6 bases, and 8 bases lay outside the gene matches. CDR1 is MNHEY, CDR2 SVGAGI, per germline. The CDR3 is 15 residues long.

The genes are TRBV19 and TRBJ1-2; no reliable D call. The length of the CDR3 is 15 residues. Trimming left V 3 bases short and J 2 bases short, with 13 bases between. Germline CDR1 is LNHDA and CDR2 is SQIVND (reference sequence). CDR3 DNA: TGTGCCAGTAGTATTGGCGGCTTTCGCAACTATGGCTACACCTTC. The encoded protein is CASSIGGFRNYGYTF.

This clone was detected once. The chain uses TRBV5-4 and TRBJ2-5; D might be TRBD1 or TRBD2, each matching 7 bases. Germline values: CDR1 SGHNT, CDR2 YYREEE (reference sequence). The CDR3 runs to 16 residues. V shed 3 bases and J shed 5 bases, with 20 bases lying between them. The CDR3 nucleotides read TGTGCCAGCAGCTCTGGGCAGGGGGGGAGGAGGGAGACCCAGTACTTC. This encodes CASSSGQGGRRETQYF.

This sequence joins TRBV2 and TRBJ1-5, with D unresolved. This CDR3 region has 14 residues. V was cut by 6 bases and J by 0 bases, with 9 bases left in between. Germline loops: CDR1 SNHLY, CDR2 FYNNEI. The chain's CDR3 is CASSQLHSNQPQHF. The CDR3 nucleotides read TGTGCCAGCAGCCAACTGCATAGCAATCAGCCCCAGCATTTT.

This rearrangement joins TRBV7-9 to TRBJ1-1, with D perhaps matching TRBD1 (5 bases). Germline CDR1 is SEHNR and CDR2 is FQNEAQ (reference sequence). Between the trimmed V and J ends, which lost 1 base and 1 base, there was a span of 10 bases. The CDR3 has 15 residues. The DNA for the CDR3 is TGTGCCAGCAGCTTAGGACTGGGGGAGAACACTGAAGCTTTCTTT. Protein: CASSLGLGENTEAFF.

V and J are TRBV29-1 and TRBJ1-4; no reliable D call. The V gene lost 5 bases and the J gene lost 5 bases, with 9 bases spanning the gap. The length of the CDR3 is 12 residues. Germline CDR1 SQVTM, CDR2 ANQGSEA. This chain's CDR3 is CSVRGENEKLFF. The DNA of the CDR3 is TGCAGCGTTCGGGGAGAGAATGAAAAACTGTTTTTT.

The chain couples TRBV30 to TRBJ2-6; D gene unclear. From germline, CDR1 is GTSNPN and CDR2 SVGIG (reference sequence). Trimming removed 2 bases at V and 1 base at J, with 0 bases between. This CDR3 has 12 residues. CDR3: CAWSSGANVLTF. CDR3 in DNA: TGTGCCTGGAGTTCTGGGGCCAACGTCCTGACTTTC.

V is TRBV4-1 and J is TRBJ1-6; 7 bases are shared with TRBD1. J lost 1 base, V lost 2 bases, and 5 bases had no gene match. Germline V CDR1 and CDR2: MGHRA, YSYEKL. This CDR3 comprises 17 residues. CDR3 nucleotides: TGCGCCAGCAGCCAAACAGGGGTAGGTTCCTATAATTCACCCCTCCACTTT. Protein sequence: CASSQTGVGSYNSPLHF.

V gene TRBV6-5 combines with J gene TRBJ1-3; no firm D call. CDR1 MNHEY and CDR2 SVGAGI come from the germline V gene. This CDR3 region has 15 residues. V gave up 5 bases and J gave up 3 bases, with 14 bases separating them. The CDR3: CASSLQLGHGNTIYF. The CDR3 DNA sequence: TGTGCCAGCAGTCTACAGCTAGGTCATGGAAACACCATATATTTT.

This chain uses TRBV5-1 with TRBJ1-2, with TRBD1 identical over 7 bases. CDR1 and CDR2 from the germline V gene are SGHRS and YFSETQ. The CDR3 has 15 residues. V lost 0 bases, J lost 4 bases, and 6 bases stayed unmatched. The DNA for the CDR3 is TGCGCCAGCAGCTTGGTCGACAGGGTGGCCTATGGCTACACCTTC. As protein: CASSLVDRVAYGYTF.

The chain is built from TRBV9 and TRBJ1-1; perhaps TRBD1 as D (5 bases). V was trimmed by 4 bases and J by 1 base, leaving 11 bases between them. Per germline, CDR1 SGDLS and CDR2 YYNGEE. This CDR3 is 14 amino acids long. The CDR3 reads CASSTQVPNTEAFF. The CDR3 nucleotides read TGTGCCAGCAGCACACAGGTACCGAACACTGAAGCTTTCTTT.